The T cell receptor (beta chain) under discussion was sequenced for a study of shared clonotypes between healthy human individuals. Within Nashville, Tennessee resided all donors, each a Caucasian adult. CDR3 size: 14 residues. Looked up from germline, CDR1 is SNHLY and CDR2 is FYNNEI. V dropped 7 bases and J dropped 1 base, with 10 bases sitting between them. Using immunoSEQ multiplex PCR, the repertoire was profiled, and TCRdb retains in-frame clones only, with some absent. The sample gives some 1 million clones, 75% of which show up once; nearly 1.5% is in the top ten. This clonotype originated in a man aged 18-30 years in good health. The sequenced material came from memory CD4+ T cells sorted from blood. Sample subset: CD45RA-negative fraction. The chain uses TRBV2 and TRBJ2-2; D possibly corresponds to TRBD2 (5 bases). CDR3 residues: CASNFRENTGELFF. In DNA, the CDR3 is TGTGCCAGCAACTTCCGGGAGAACACCGGGGAGCTGTTTTTT.